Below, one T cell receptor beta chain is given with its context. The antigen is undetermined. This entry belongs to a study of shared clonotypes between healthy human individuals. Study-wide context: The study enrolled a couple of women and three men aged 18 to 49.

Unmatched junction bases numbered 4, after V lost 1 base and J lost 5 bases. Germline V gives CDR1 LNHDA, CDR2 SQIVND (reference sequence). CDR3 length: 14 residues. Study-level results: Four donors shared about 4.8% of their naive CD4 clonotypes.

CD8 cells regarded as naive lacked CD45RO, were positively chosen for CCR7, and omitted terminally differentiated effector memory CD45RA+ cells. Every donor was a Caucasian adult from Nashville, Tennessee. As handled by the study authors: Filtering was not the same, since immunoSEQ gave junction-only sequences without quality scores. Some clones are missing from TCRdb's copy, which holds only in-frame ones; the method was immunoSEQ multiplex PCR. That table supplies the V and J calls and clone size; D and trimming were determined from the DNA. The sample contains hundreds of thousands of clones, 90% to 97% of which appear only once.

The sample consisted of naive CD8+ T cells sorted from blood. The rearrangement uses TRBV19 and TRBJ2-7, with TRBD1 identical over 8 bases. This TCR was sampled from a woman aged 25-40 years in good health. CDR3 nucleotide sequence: TGTGCCAGTAGTATAGGCGGCAGGGGGCACGAGCAGTACTTC. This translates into CASSIGGRGHEQYF.